One sample yielded the 18 T cell receptor beta chains listed below, sequenced in a study of OX40 agonist ivuxolimab in advanced cancers. Sequenced by immunoSEQ multiplex PCR; TCRdb stores in-frame clones only, minus some. In the table there are 55,000 to 75,000 clones, approximately 85% of which are singletons. The sample here was CD4+ or CD8+ T cells sorted from blood, taken in a trial of the OX40 agonist ivuxolimab. The receptors here all came from an adult with an advanced solid tumor such as melanoma, head and neck, liver or kidney cancer.

The rearrangement links TRBV12-5 to TRBJ2-1; TRBD1 agrees at 8 bases. Germline CDR1 and CDR2: LGHNT and FRNRAP. This CDR3 comprises 15 residues. J lost 7 bases, V lost 2 bases, and 7 bases had no gene match. CDR3 DNA sequence: TGTGCTAGTGGTTTGCCCCAGGGGGCGAGTAATGAGCAGTTCTTC. Translated, it gives CASGLPQGASNEQFF.

There are a few counts of this clone. The V and J genes are TRBV5-1 and TRBJ2-5; D not resolved. The V gene's germline CDR1 is SGHRS and CDR2 YFSETQ. CDR3 length: 15 amino acids. V lost 0 bases, J lost 1 base, and 10 bases lay in between. The CDR3 DNA reads as TGCGCCAGCAGCTTGGTTGCACCGACCCAAGAGACCCAGTACTTC. Translation: CASSLVAPTQETQYF.

V and J are TRBV30 and TRBJ1-5, with unresolved D. The CDR3 is made up of 12 amino acids. V lost 1 base and J 4 bases, leaving 5 bases between the germline ends. Per germline, CDR1 GTSNPN and CDR2 SVGIG (reference sequence). CDR3 in amino acids: CAWSALNQPQHF. DNA of the CDR3: TGTGCCTGGAGTGCCCTTAATCAGCCCCAGCATTTT.

This chain links TRBV27 with TRBJ2-7; 7 positions match TRBD1. This CDR3 has 14 residues. In germline, CDR1 is MNHEY, CDR2 SMNVEV (reference sequence). V was pared by 2 bases and J by 9 bases, with 10 bases of the junction left unmatched. This chain's CDR3 is CASSLSRGWIGQYF. The CDR3, as DNA: TGTGCCAGCAGTTTAAGCAGGGGGTGGATCGGGCAGTACTTC.

This rearrangement joins TRBV6-5 to TRBJ2-3, with TRBD1 matching 7 bases. The V gene end was trimmed by 5 bases and the J gene end by 2 bases; junction bases not matched to a gene: 7. CDR1 is MNHEY and CDR2 is SVGAGI in the germline V gene. The CDR3 totals 15 residues. The CDR3 coding sequence is TGTGCCAGCAGTGCCGCCGGGACAGTCACAGATACGCAGTATTTT. Translation: CASSAAGTVTDTQYF.

V usage is TRBV5-1 and J usage is TRBJ2-1; D gene uncertain. The CDR3 totals 14 residues. Germline loops: CDR1 SGHRS, CDR2 YFSETQ. Trimming left V 4 bases short and J 5 bases short, with 13 bases between. CDR3 in amino acids: CASSPKWRDNEQFF. CDR3 bases: TGCGCCAGCAGCCCTAAGTGGCGTGACAATGAGCAGTTCTTC.

Concerning this clone: A read error may account for a junction end that differs from germline. The J gene is TRBJ2-5, the V gene TRBV2, with 9 nucleotides matching TRBD2. Germline loops: CDR1 SNHLY, CDR2 FYNNEI. This CDR3 spans 15 amino acids. The CDR3 region has the DNA TGTGCCAGCAGCGAAGGGGGACTAGCAGTCGAGACCCAGTACTTC. Its translation is CASSEGGLAVETQYF.

The V call is TRBV29-1, the J call TRBJ1-2; D might be TRBD1 (5 bases). V lost 6 bases and J lost 4, with 18 bases in between. The CDR3 is made up of 14 amino acids. Germline-derived CDR1 and CDR2 are SQVTM and ANQGSEA. CDR3 sequence reads: CSVEGTAPPYGYTF. As DNA, the CDR3 is TGCAGCGTCGAGGGGACCGCTCCTCCCTATGGCTACACCTTC.

For this clone: This specimen includes other DNA sequences encoding the same CDR3. V gene TRBV11-2 combines with J gene TRBJ1-1, with D hard to call. Germline CDR1 reads SGHAT; CDR2 reads FQNNGV. The CDR3 extends over 13 amino acids. The V gene lost 1 base and the J gene lost 2 bases, with 5 bases spanning the gap. CDR3 in DNA: TGTGCCAGCAGCTTAGGGGGAAACACTGAAGCTTTCTTT. It is translated as CASSLGGNTEAFF.

The chain uses TRBV30 and TRBJ2-1; no clear D gene. Trimming took off 3 bases at V and 6 bases at J, with 9 bases between the two ends. Germline CDR1 reads GTSNPN; CDR2 reads SVGIG (reference sequence). This CDR3 has 12 residues. CDR3 nucleotides: TGTGCCTGGAGGAGGCGCGTCAATGAGCAGTTCTTC. It is translated as CAWRRRVNEQFF. Filled out from reference TRBV30 and TRBJ2-1, the complete variable domain reads SQTIHQWPATLVQPVGSPLSLECTVEGTSNPNLYWYRQAAGRGLQLLFYSVGIGQISSEVPQNLSASRPQDRQFILSSKKLLLSDSGFYLCAWRRRVNEQFFGPGTRLTVL.

The chain carries TRBV7-9 and TRBJ2-3; 7 bases are shared with TRBD2. J lost 4 bases, V lost 6 bases, and 19 bases had no gene match. This CDR3 has 18 amino acids. From germline, CDR1 is SEHNR and CDR2 FQNEAQ (reference sequence). For the CDR3, the DNA is TGTGCCAGCAGTCCTACCCAACCTCGACTAGCTGGGGCAGATACGCAGTATTTT. Amino acid sequence: CASSPTQPRLAGADTQYF.

The J gene is TRBJ2-7, the V gene TRBV10-1; 7 positions match TRBD1. The CDR3 contains 12 residues. CDR1 and CDR2 from the germline V gene are WNHNN and SYGVQD (reference sequence). The ends lost 5 bases at V and 7 bases at J; junction bases unmatched: 5. CDR3 in DNA: TGCGCCAGCAGTCGGACAGGCCTGGAGCAGTACTTC. It specifies CASSRTGLEQYF.

The CDR3 DNA reads as TGTGCCAGCAGTTACTCGAACCGAGCTTTCTTT. It specifies CASSYSNRAFF. The J gene is TRBJ1-1, the V gene TRBV6-5; D not certain. Per the germline V gene, CDR1 is MNHEY and CDR2 is SVGAGI. This CDR3 region has 11 residues. Trimming cost V 0 bases and J 10 bases, with 6 bases left between them.

The chain carries TRBV30 and TRBJ1-1; the D gene is possibly TRBD1 (5 bases). Germline V lookup: CDR1 GTSNPN, CDR2 SVGIG (reference sequence). This CDR3 region has 14 residues. Deletions cut 0 bases from V and 4 bases from J, with 12 bases between. The CDR3, as DNA: TGTGCCTGGAGTGTACTGACAGCCGGCACTGAAGCTTTCTTT. Its translation: CAWSVLTAGTEAFF.

This chain joins TRBV5-4 and TRBJ2-5; TRBD2 matches at 8 bases. This CDR3 comprises 15 residues. Germline values: CDR1 SGHNT, CDR2 YYREEE (reference sequence). The J segment lost 3 bases and the V segment lost 0 bases, leaving 4 bases of the junction unmatched. The CDR3 DNA sequence: TGTGCCAGCAGCTTGGCGGGAGGGAGTAAAGAGACCCAGTACTTC. Protein sequence: CASSLAGGSKETQYF.

A single count supports this clone. In this CDR3 the conserved last residue, phenylalanine or tryptophan, is missing, so a read error is likely. The DNA is left out, because the CDR3 cannot be placed on it with certainty; the CDR3 is given as TCRdb lists it. The V gene is TRBV2, the J gene TRBJ1-2. Germline V gene data show CDR1 as SNHLY and CDR2 as FYNNEI. The CDR3 is 12 residues long, ends included. CDR3 loop: CASSLGGTALFL.

The V and J genes are TRBV7-2 and TRBJ1-1; 7 nucleotides match TRBD1. The CDR3 contains 14 residues. Germline-derived CDR1 and CDR2 are SGHTA and FQGNSA. The V gene end was trimmed by 3 bases and the J gene end by 2 bases; junction bases not matched to a gene: 3. This CDR3 is CASSFRQGNTEAFF. CDR3 bases: TGTGCCAGCAGCTTTCGACAGGGAAACACTGAAGCTTTCTTT. The variable domain in full, with the rest retrieved from reference TRBV7-2 and TRBJ1-1, is GAGVSQSPSNKVTEKGKDVELRCDPISGHTALYWYRQSLGQGLEFLIYFQGNSAPDKSGLPSDRFSAERTGGSVSTLTIQRTQQEDSAVYLCASSFRQGNTEAFFGQGTRLTVV.

The chain joins TRBV6-1 to TRBJ1-6; D not certain. V was clipped by 2 bases and J by 10 bases, with 9 bases between them. From germline, CDR1 is MNHNS and CDR2 SASEGT. The CDR3 length is 13 residues. The CDR3 DNA is TGTGCCAGCAGTGAACATCGGGAGTCACCCCTCCACTTT. It translates to CASSEHRESPLHF.